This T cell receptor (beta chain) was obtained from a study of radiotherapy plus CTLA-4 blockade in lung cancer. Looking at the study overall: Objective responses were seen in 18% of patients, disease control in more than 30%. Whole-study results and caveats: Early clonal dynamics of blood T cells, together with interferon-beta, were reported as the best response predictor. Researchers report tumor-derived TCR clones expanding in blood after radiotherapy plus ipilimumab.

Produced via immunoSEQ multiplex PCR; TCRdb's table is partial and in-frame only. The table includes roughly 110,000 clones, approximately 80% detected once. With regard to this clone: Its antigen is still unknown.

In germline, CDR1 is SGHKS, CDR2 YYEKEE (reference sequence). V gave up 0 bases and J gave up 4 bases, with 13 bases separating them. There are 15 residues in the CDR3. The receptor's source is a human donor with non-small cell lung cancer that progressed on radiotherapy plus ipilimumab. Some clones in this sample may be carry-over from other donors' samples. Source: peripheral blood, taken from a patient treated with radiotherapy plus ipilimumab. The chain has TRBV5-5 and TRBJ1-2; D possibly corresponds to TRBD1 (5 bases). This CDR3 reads CASSLGGASGYGYTF. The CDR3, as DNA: TGTGCCAGCAGCTTGGGAGGGGCGAGCGGCTATGGCTACACCTTC. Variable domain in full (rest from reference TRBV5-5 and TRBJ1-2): DAGVTQSPTHLIKTRGQQVTLRCSPISGHKSVSWYQQVLGQGPQFIFQYYEKEERGRGNFPDRFSARQFPNYSSELNVNALLLGDSALYLCASSLGGASGYGYTFGSGTRLTVV.